This T cell receptor (beta chain) was obtained from a study of shared clonotypes between healthy human individuals. Whole-study results and caveats: The study drew on few donors, limiting represented genetic and exposure-history diversity. Sampling involved blood alone; tissue repertoires likely differ.

Extraction of genomic DNA in unsorted samples used about 90 million PBMCs. This CDR3 has 16 residues. The ends were cut back, 0 bases at V and 0 bases at J, with 10 bases in the middle. The germline V gene has CDR1 SGHRS and CDR2 YFSETQ. Unsorted PBMC samples were amplified in replicate PCRs containing about 0.3 ug DNA, roughly 30,000 T cell genomes. Data came from immunoSEQ multiplex PCR; TCRdb stores just in-frame clones and leaves some out. Found here are about half a million clones, approximately 81% of them singletons; the top ten hold roughly an eighth. As to this clone: Its antigen is as yet unknown.

The gene calls are TRBV5-1 and TRBJ2-1; D is unresolved. The sample comprised PBMCs. The receptor was isolated from a middle-aged woman in good health. Some clones in this sample may be carry-over from other donors' samples. Here the CDR3 reads CASSLDPSPSYNEQFF. The CDR3 DNA reads TGCGCCAGCAGCTTGGACCCGTCCCCCTCCTACAATGAGCAGTTCTTC. The entire variable domain, with the rest obtained from reference TRBV5-1 and TRBJ2-1, is as follows: KAGVTQTPRYLIKTRGQQVTLSCSPISGHRSVSWYQQTPGQGLQFLFEYFSETQRNKGNFPGRFSGRQFSNSRSEMNVSTLELGDSALYLCASSLDPSPSYNEQFFGPGTRLTVL.